This TCR beta chain was found in a study of human T cells and chemical hapten exposure. Study information: It was small differences in pooled library volume that mainly caused per-sample TCR yields to vary.

This clonotype was picked up a small number of times. From the RACE reads, TCRdb called clonotypes with MiXCR, one entry per CDR3 protein. The data show 150,000 to 200,000 distinct CDR3 sequences, 28% seen once. Regarding time point: patch test 3, about 24 weeks after DPC sensitization. Treatment: therapeutic diphenylcyclopropenone sensitization with weekly scalp DPC. Germline V CDR1 and CDR2: LNHDA, SQIVND (reference sequence). The CDR3 has 15 residues. V lost 6 bases, J lost 3 bases, and 4 bases stayed unmatched. The sequenced sample was whole blood, obtained in connection with sensitization to the hapten diphenylcyclopropenone (DPC). This chain connects TRBV19 to TRBJ2-4, with 11 bases fitting TRBD1. The sequence came from a woman aged 18-29 years with alopecia areata. Some clones in this sample may be carry-over from other donors' samples. In nucleotides, the CDR3 is TGTGCCAGTAGATCTGGGACAGGGGGCAAAAACATTCAGTACTTC. This translates into CASRSGTGGKNIQYF.